This is a list of T cell receptor beta chains from one sample in a study of T cell repertoires in cytomegalovirus infection. These receptors' antigens are unknown. TCRdb itself ran the reads through MiXCR, one entry per CDR3 protein. The table lists 50,000 or so distinct CDR3 sequences, around 18% of them singletons. This material consisted of CD8+ T cells from cultured PBMCs, taken from culture after CMV antigen stimulation. The receptors here all came from a human donor in good health (CMV status not recorded). Some clones in this sample may be carry-over from other donors' samples. The CDR3 runs from the conserved cysteine through the conserved F or W. The order of the fields is V gene, D gene, clone size, J gene, CDR3 protein, CDR3 DNA. The D gene is left open where the match is weak. Only some rows state a clone size, as once, few, many or a class for expanded clones.

V: TRBV19; D: NA; size: NA; J: TRBJ1-2; CDR3: CASSISFTDYGYTF; DNA: TGTGCCAGTAGTATATCTTTTACCGACTATGGCTACACCTTC
V: TRBV6-7; D: NA; size: NA; J: TRBJ2-2; CDR3: CASTKRGTGELFF; DNA: TGTGCCAGCACTAAACGGGGGACCGGGGAGCTGTTTTTT
V: TRBV7-2; D: TRBD2; size: few; J: TRBJ2-1; CDR3: CASSLLGGSPYNEQFF; DNA: TGTGCCAGCAGTCTACTAGGCGGGAGCCCATACAATGAGCAGTTCTTC
V: TRBV7-6; D: NA; size: NA; J: TRBJ2-1; CDR3: CASSPGQGWNEQFF; DNA: TGTGCCAGCAGTCCGGGGCAGGGTTGGAATGAGCAGTTCTTC
V: TRBV7-6; D: NA; size: NA; J: TRBJ1-2; CDR3: CASSLAPDSTAYGYTF; DNA: TGTGCCAGCAGCTTAGCCCCTGACAGTACGGCCTATGGCTACACCTTC
V: TRBV4-3; D: TRBD1; size: many; J: TRBJ2-1; CDR3: CASSQTGTGYNEQFF; DNA: TGCGCCAGCAGCCAGACCGGGACAGGCTACAATGAGCAGTTCTTC
V: TRBV5-1; D: NA; size: NA; J: TRBJ2-2; CDR3: CASSPLTPGQINTGELFF; DNA: TGCGCCAGCAGCCCGCTGACCCCGGGACAAATTAACACCGGGGAGCTGTTTTTT
V: TRBV6-2/TRBV6-3; D: TRBD1; size: NA; J: TRBJ2-1; CDR3: CASSLTGTGYHEQFF; DNA: TGTGCCAGCAGTCTAACCGGGACAGGGTATCATGAGCAGTTCTTC
V: TRBV6-2/TRBV6-3; D: NA; size: NA; J: TRBJ2-2; CDR3: CASSYDGYTGELFF; DNA: TGTGCCAGCAGTTACGACGGTTATACCGGGGAGCTGTTTTTT
V: TRBV13; D: TRBD1; size: NA; J: TRBJ2-5; CDR3: CASSLAGGVRNRGGETQYF; DNA: TGTGCCAGCAGCTTAGCAGGGGGCGTCCGAAATCGGGGTGGAGAGACCCAGTACTTC
V: TRBV11-2; D: TRBD2; size: few; J: TRBJ2-7; CDR3: CASTLSGGYEQYF; DNA: TGTGCCAGCACCCTTAGCGGGGGCTACGAGCAGTACTTC
V: TRBV4-1; D: TRBD1; size: NA; J: TRBJ1-2; CDR3: CASSQDGTGLNGYTF; DNA: TGCGCCAGCAGCCAAGATGGGACAGGCCTAAATGGCTACACCTTC
V: TRBV27; D: NA; size: NA; J: TRBJ1-5; CDR3: CASGEYSNQPQHF; DNA: TGTGCCAGCGGGGAGTATAGCAATCAGCCCCAGCATTTT
V: TRBV25-1; D: NA; size: once; J: TRBJ1-1; CDR3: CASSEYKITEAFF; DNA: TGTGCCAGCAGTGAATACAAAATCACTGAAGCTTTCTTT
V: TRBV12-3/TRBV12-4; D: TRBD2; size: NA; J: TRBJ2-7; CDR3: CASSLGASGGLYEQYF; DNA: TGTGCCAGCAGTTTAGGGGCTAGCGGGGGGCTCTACGAGCAGTACTTC
V: TRBV7-2; D: NA; size: many; J: TRBJ2-3; CDR3: CASSSGTPVGAWQYF; DNA: TGTGCCAGCAGCTCCGGGACTCCCGTCGGCGCTTGGCAGTATTTT
V: TRBV3-1; D: NA; size: NA; J: TRBJ1-1; CDR3: CASSQGRENTEAFF; DNA: TGTGCCAGCAGCCAGGGCAGGGAGAACACTGAAGCTTTCTTT
V: TRBV4-3; D: TRBD1; size: NA; J: TRBJ2-7; CDR3: CASSQEGGQGGNEQYF; DNA: TGCGCCAGCAGCCAAGAAGGGGGACAGGGGGGCAACGAGCAGTACTTC
V: TRBV12-3/TRBV12-4; D: NA; size: NA; J: TRBJ1-6; CDR3: CASIHTGSYNSPLHF; DNA: TGTGCCAGCATTCATACCGGGTCATATAATTCACCCCTCCACTTT
V: TRBV9; D: TRBD1; size: few; J: TRBJ2-2; CDR3: CASSVGQGYTGELFF; DNA: TGTGCCAGCAGCGTCGGACAGGGGTACACCGGGGAGCTGTTTTTT
V: TRBV7-9; D: NA; size: few; J: TRBJ2-1; CDR3: CASRPKGSGVFNEQFF; DNA: TGTGCCAGCAGACCCAAGGGGAGCGGAGTCTTCAATGAGCAGTTCTTC
V: TRBV28; D: NA; size: NA; J: TRBJ2-3; CDR3: CATDLSGSRADTQYF; DNA: TGTGCCACCGACCTGTCCGGTTCTAGGGCAGATACGCAGTATTTT
V: TRBV7-8; D: NA; size: many; J: TRBJ1-1; CDR3: CASSLEGRDYLNTEAFF; DNA: TGTGCCAGCAGCTTAGAGGGCAGGGATTACCTGAACACTGAAGCTTTCTTT
V: TRBV6-2/TRBV6-3; D: NA; size: NA; J: TRBJ2-7; CDR3: CASTPSDISYEQYF; DNA: TGTGCCAGCACCCCCTCGGACATTTCCTACGAGCAGTACTTC
V: TRBV7-6; D: NA; size: NA; J: TRBJ2-7; CDR3: CASSSSLEQYF; DNA: TGTGCCAGCAGCTCGTCCCTCGAGCAGTACTTC
V: TRBV28; D: NA; size: NA; J: TRBJ2-7; CDR3: CASSFGQYSYEQYF; DNA: TGTGCCAGCAGTTTTGGACAGTACTCCTACGAGCAGTACTTC
V: TRBV11-2; D: NA; size: few; J: TRBJ1-1; CDR3: CASSTAMNTEAFF; DNA: TGTGCCAGCAGCACAGCAATGAACACTGAAGCTTTCTTT
V: TRBV11-2; D: NA; size: NA; J: TRBJ1-2; CDR3: CASSRRELAYGYTF; DNA: TGTGCCAGCAGCCGCAGGGAGTTAGCCTATGGCTACACCTTC
V: TRBV7-2; D: TRBD2; size: NA; J: TRBJ2-7; CDR3: CASSSTSGRGEQYF; DNA: TGTGCCAGCAGCTCTACTAGCGGGAGGGGTGAGCAGTACTTC
V: TRBV7-2; D: NA; size: few; J: TRBJ2-3; CDR3: CASSHTGTAPTDTQYF; DNA: TGTGCCAGCAGCCACACCGGGACGGCACCCACAGATACGCAGTATTTT
V: TRBV7-8; D: NA; size: NA; J: TRBJ1-2; CDR3: CASSLGSGDNYGYTF; DNA: TGTGCCAGCAGCTTAGGGTCAGGGGATAACTATGGCTACACCTTC
V: TRBV7-9; D: NA; size: NA; J: TRBJ2-7; CDR3: CASSLGNGEQYF; DNA: TGTGCCAGCAGCTTAGGCAACGGTGAGCAGTACTTC
V: TRBV15; D: TRBD1; size: NA; J: TRBJ1-2; CDR3: CATSSPGTGTFYGYTF; DNA: TGTGCCACCAGCTCACCCGGGACAGGGACTTTCTATGGCTACACCTTC
V: TRBV4-3; D: NA; size: medium-sized; J: TRBJ2-1; CDR3: CASSQDWSSFGSYNEQFF; DNA: TGCGCCAGCAGCCAAGATTGGAGTAGTTTTGGAAGCTACAATGAGCAGTTCTTC
V: TRBV10-3; D: NA; size: few; J: TRBJ1-2; CDR3: CAISEGRGNYGYTF; DNA: TGTGCCATCAGTGAGGGCAGGGGCAACTATGGCTACACCTTC
V: TRBV4-3; D: TRBD2; size: many; J: TRBJ2-5; CDR3: CASSTTTSGRNQETQYF; DNA: TGCGCCAGCAGCACCACGACTAGCGGGAGGAACCAAGAGACCCAGTACTTC
V: TRBV12-3/TRBV12-4; D: NA; size: NA; J: TRBJ2-1; CDR3: CASMTISGEQFF; DNA: TGTGCCAGCATGACAATCTCCGGTGAGCAGTTCTTC
V: TRBV11-3; D: TRBD1; size: NA; J: TRBJ2-3; CDR3: CASSTGGVTDTQYF; DNA: TGTGCCAGCAGCACAGGGGGTGTAACAGATACGCAGTATTTT
V: TRBV6-1; D: TRBD1; size: NA; J: TRBJ1-5; CDR3: CASRNRGQPQHF; DNA: TGTGCCAGCAGAAACAGGGGACAGCCCCAGCATTTT
V: TRBV9; D: NA; size: NA; J: TRBJ2-7; CDR3: CASSTSAYEQYF; DNA: TGTGCCAGCAGCACTAGTGCCTACGAGCAGTACTTC